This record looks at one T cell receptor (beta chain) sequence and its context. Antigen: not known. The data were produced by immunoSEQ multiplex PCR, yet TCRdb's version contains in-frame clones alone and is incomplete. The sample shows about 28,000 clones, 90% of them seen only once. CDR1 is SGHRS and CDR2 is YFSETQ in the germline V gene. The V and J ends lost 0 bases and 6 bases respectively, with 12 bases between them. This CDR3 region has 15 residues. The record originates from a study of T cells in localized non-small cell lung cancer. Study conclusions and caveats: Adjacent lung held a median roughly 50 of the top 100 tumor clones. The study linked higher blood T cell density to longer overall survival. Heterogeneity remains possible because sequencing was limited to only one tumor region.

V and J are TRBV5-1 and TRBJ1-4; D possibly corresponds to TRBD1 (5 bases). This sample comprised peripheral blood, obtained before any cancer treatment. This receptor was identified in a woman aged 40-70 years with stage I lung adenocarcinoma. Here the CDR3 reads CASSLARGGDEKLFF. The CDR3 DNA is TGCGCCAGCAGCTTGGCTAGGGGAGGCGATGAAAAACTGTTTTTT.